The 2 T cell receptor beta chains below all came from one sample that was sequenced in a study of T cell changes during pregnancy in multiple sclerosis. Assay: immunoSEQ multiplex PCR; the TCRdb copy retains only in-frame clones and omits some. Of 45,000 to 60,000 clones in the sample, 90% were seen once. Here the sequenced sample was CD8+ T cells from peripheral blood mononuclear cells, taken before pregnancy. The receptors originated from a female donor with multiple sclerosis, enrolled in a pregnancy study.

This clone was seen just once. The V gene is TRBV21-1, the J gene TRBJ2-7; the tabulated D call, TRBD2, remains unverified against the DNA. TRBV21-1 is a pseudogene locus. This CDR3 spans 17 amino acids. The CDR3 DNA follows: TGTGCCAGCAGCAAAAGAGGAAGCATGGGGGGTACCTACGAGCAGTACTTC. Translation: CASSKRGSMGGTYEQYF.

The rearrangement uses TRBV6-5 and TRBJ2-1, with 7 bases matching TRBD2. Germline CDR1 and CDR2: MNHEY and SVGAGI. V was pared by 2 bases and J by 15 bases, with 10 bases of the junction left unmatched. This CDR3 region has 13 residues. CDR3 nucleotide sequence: TGTGCCAGCAGTTACGCCGTGGCGGGGGTGGGGTTCTTC. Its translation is CASSYAVAGVGFF.